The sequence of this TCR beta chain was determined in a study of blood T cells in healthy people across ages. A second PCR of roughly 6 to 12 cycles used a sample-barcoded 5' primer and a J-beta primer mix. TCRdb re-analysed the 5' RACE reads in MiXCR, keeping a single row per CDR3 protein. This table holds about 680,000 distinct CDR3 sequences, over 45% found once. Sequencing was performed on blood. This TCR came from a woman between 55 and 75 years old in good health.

The CDR3 spells CSVDEGSDEQYF. Written as DNA, the CDR3 is TGCAGCGTTGATGAGGGGAGCGACGAGCAGTACTTC. V is TRBV29-1 and J is TRBJ2-7; D possibly uses TRBD1 or TRBD2 (5 bases each). V dropped 3 bases and J dropped 5 bases, with 11 bases sitting between them. Germline V gives CDR1 SQVTM, CDR2 ANQGSEA. This CDR3 contains 12 residues.